This T cell receptor beta chain emerged from a study of T cell repertoires in cytomegalovirus infection (dated by TCRdb to the late 2010s). For context, the study as a whole: Donor HLA type was relevant to the analysis, because carriage of CMV infection together with the matching HLA type was indicated by public TCR beta signatures. General findings and caveats noted by the study authors: Carriers of CMV infection plus the relevant HLA type were discriminated by the cumulative frequency of public TCR beta family members in the study cohort and in an independent approximately 340-donor cohort. The ex vivo response was dominated by HLA-C-restricted CMV-specific TCR beta clonotypes, which also provided the single most frequent clonotype in two of eight donors.

Many counts were recorded for this clonotype. Its target antigen remains unknown. No much larger clone exists at a distance of one base, and base qualities are not known. Including cysteine and phenylalanine, the CDR3 has 16 amino acids. The only DNA kept is the CDR3, 48 bases in frame from the first base. CDR1 MNHNY and CDR2 SVGAGI were looked up in the germline V gene (reference sequence). The germline V end is reduced by 0 bases and the J end by 3 bases; junction bases left unmatched: 3. TCRdb names Illumina HiSeq 1500 as the instrument used. TCRdb took the public reads, trimmed them with fastp at Q25, ran MiXCR for clone calling and kept in-frame beta chains. Rows merge per CDR3 protein into single entries with the most common DNA and genes. In this sample the table shows under 600,000 distinct CDR3 sequences, approximately 15% of which occur a single time. Roughly a quarter of the sample is in the top ten clones.

The V and J genes are TRBV6-6 and TRBJ2-1; 9 of the junction bases match TRBD2. The receptor comes from a human donor in good health (CMV status not recorded). Some clones in this sample may be carry-over from other donors' samples. Sequences were obtained from CD8+ T cells from PBMCs. The DNA sequence is given as TGTGCCAGCAGTTACTCGGCGACTAGCGGCTACAATGAGCAGTTCTTC. Translated, this is CASSYSATSGYNEQFF.